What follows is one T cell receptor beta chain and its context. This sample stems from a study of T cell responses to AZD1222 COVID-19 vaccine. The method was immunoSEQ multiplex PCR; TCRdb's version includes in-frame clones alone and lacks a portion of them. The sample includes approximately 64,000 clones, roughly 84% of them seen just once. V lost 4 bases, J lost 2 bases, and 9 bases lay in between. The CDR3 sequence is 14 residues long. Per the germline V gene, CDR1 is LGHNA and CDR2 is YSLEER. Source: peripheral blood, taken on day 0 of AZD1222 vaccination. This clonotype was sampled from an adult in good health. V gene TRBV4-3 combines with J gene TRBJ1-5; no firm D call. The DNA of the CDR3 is TGCGCCAGCAGCCTGGGAGGTCGCAATCAGCCCCAGCATTTT. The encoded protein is CASSLGGRNQPQHF.